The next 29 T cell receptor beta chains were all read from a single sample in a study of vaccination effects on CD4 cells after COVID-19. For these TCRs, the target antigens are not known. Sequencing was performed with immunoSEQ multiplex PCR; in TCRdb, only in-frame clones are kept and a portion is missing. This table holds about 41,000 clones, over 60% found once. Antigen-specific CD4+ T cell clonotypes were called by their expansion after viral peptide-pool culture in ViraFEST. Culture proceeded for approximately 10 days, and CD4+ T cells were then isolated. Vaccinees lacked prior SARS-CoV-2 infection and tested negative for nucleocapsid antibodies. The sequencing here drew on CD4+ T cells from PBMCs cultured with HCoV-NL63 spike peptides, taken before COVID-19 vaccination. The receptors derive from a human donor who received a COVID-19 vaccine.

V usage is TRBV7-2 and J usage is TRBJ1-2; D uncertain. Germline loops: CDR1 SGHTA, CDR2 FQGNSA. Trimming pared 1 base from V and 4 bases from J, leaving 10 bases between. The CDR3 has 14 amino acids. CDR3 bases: TGTGCCAGCAGCTTAGGTGAACGGGTCTATGGCTACACCTTC. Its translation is CASSLGERVYGYTF.

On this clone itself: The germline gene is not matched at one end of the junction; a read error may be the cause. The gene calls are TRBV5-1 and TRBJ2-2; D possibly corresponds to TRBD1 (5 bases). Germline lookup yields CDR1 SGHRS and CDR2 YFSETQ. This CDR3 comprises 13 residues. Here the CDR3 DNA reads TGCGCCAGCAGTTTGGGGCACACCGGGGAGCTGTTTTTT. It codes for CASSLGHTGELFF.

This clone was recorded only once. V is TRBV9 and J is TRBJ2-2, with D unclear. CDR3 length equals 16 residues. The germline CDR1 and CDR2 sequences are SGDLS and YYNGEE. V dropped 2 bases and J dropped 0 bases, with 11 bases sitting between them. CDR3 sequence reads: CASSVPTESNTGELFF. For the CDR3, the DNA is TGTGCCAGCAGCGTTCCGACTGAATCGAACACCGGGGAGCTGTTTTTT. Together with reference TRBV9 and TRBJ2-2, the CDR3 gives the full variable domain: DSGVTQTPKHLITATGQRVTLRCSPRSGDLSVYWYQQSLDQGLQFLIQYYNGEERAKGNILERFSAQQFPDLHSELNLSSLELGDSALYFCASSVPTESNTGELFFGEGSRLTVL.

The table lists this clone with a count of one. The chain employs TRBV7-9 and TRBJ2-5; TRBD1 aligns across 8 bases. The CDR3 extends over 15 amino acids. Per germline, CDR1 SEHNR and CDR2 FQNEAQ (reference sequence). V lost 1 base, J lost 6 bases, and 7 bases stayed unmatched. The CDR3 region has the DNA TGTGCCAGCAGCTTAGAAGGGACAGGCGGTAAGACCCAGTACTTC. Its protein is CASSLEGTGGKTQYF.

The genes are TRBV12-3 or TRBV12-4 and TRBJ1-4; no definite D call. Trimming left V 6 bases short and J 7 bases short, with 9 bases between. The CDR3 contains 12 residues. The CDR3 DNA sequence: TGTGCCAGCAGAGCTGCGGGTGAAAAACTGTTTTTT. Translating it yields CASRAAGEKLFF.

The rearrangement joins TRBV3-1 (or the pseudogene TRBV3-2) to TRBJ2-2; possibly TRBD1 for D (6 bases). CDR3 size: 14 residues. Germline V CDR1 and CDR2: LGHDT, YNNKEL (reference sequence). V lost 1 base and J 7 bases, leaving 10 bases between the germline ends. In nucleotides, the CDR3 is TGTGCCAGCAGCCAAGTACAGGGAATCGGGGAGCTGTTTTTT. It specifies CASSQVQGIGELFF.

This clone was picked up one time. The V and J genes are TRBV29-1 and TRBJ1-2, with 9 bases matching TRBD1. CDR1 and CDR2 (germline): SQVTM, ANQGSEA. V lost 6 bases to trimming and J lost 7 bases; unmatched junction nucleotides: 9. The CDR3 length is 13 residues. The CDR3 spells CSVRTGDESGYTF. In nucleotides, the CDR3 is TGCAGCGTGAGGACAGGGGATGAGAGTGGCTACACCTTC.

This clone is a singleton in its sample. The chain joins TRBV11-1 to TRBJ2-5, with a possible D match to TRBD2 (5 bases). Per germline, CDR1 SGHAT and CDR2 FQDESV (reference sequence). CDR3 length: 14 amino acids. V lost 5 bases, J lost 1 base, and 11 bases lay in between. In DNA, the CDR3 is TGTGCCAGCAGCGAACAGCTAGCCCAAGAGACCCAGTACTTC. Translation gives CASSEQLAQETQYF. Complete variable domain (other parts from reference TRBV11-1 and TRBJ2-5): EAEVAQSPRYKITEKSQAVAFWCDPISGHATLYWYRQILGQGPELLVQFQDESVVDDSQLPKDRFSAERLKGVDSTLKIQPAELGDSAMYLCASSEQLAQETQYFGPGTRLLVL.

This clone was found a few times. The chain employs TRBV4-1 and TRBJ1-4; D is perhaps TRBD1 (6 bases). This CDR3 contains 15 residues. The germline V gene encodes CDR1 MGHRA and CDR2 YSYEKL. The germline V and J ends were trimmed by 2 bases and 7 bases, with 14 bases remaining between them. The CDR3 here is CASSQSNRVSEKLFF. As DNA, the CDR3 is TGCGCCAGCAGCCAATCCAACAGGGTTAGTGAAAAACTGTTTTTT.

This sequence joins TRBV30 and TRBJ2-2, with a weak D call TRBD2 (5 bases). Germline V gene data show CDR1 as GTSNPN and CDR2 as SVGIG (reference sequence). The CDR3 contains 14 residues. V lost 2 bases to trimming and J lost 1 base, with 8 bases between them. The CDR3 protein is CAWSKRQNTGELFF. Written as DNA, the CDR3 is TGTGCCTGGAGTAAGCGGCAGAACACCGGGGAGCTGTTTTTT.

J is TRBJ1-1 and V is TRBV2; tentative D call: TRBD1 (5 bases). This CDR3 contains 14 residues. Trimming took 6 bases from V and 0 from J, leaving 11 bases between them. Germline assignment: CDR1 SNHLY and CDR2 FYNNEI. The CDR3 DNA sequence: TGTGCCAGCAGGCTAACGGACATGAACACTGAAGCTTTCTTT. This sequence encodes CASRLTDMNTEAFF.

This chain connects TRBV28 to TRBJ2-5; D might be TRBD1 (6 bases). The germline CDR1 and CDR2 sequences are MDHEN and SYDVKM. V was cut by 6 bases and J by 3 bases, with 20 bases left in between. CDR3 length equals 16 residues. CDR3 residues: CASSDDLDRLEETQYF. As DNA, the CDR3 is TGTGCCAGCAGCGACGATCTAGACAGGCTCGAAGAGACCCAGTACTTC.

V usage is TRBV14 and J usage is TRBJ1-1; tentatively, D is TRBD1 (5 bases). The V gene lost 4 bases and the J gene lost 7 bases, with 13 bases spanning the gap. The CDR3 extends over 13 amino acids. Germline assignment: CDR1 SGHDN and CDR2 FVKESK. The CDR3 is CASSRWDGIEAFF. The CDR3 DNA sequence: TGTGCCAGCAGCCGTTGGGACGGCATTGAAGCTTTCTTT.

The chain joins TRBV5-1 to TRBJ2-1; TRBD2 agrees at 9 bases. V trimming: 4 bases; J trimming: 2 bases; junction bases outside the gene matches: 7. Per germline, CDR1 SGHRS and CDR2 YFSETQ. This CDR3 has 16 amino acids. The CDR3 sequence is CASSPGGGAPYNEQFF. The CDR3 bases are TGCGCCAGCAGCCCCGGCGGGGGGGCGCCCTACAATGAGCAGTTCTTC.

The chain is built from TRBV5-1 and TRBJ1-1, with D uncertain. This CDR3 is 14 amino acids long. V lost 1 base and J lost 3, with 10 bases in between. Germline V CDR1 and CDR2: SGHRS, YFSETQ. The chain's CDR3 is CASSLKGRDTEAFF. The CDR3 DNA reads TGCGCCAGCAGCTTGAAGGGAAGGGACACTGAAGCTTTCTTT.

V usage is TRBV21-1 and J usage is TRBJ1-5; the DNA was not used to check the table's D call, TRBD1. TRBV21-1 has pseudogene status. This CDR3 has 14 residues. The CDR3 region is CASSIGQGCQPQHF. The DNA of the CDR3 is TGTGCCAGCAGCATAGGACAGGGGTGTCAGCCCCAGCATTTT.

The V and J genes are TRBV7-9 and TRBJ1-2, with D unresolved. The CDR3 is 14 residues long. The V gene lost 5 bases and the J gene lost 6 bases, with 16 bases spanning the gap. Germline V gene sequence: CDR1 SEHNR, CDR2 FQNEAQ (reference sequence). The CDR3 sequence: CASSIDRGRDGYTF. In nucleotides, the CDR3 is TGTGCCAGCAGCATAGATCGGGGAAGGGATGGCTACACCTTC.

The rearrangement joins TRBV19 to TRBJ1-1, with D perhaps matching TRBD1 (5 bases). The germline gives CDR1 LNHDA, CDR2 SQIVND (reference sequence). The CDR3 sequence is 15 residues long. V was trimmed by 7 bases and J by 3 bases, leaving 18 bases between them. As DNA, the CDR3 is TGTGCCAGTACCCCATGGGGGGGGGTGGACACTGAAGCTTTCTTT. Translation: CASTPWGGVDTEAFF. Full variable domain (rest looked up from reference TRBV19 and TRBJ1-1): DGGITQSPKYLFRKEGQNVTLSCEQNLNHDAMYWYRQDPGQGLRLIYYSQIVNDFQKGDIAEGYSVSREKKESFPLTVTSAQKNPTAFYLCASTPWGGVDTEAFFGQGTRLTVV.

Here the CDR3 reads CASSLGQGNTGYTF. CDR3 sequence (DNA): TGTGCCAGCAGCTTGGGACAGGGTAATACTGGCTACACCTTC. The V gene is TRBV6-5, the J gene TRBJ1-2, with 9 nucleotides matching TRBD1. The V segment lost 6 bases and the J segment 7 bases; nucleotides outside the gene matches: 9. CDR3 length equals 14 residues. Germline CDR1 is MNHEY and CDR2 is SVGAGI.

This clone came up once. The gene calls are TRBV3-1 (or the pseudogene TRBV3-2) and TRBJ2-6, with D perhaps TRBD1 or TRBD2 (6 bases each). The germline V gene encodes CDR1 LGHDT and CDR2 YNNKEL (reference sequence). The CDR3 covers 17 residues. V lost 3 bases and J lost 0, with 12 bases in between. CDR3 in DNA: TGTGCCAGCAGCCAGTGGGGGGCGGCCTCTGGGGCCAACGTCCTGACTTTC. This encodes CASSQWGAASGANVLTF.

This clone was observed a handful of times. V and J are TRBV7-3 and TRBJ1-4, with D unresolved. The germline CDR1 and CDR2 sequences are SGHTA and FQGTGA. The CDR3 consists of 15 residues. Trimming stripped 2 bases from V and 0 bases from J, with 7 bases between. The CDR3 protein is CASSLQAATNEKLFF. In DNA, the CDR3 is TGTGCCAGCAGCTTACAAGCCGCAACTAATGAAAAACTGTTTTTT.

CDR3 bases: TGTGCCAGCGGAGGACCGGGACTAGCGGGTTACACTAGCACAGATACGCAGTATTTT. Amino acids: CASGGPGLAGYTSTDTQYF. The chain uses TRBV2 and TRBJ2-3, with 12 bases that match TRBD2. This CDR3 spans 19 amino acids. Trimming cost V 8 bases and J 0 bases; bases outside gene matches: 15. Per germline, CDR1 SNHLY and CDR2 FYNNEI. Drawing the rest from reference TRBV2 and TRBJ2-3, the complete variable domain is EPEVTQTPSHQVTQMGQEVILRCVPISNHLYFYWYRQILGQKVEFLVSFYNNEISEKSEIFDDQFSVERPDGSNFTLKIRSTKLEDSAMYFCASGGPGLAGYTSTDTQYFGPGTRLTVL.

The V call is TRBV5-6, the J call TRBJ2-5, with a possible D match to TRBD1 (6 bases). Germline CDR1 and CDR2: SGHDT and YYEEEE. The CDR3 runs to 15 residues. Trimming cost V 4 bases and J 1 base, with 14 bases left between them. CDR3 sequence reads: CASSTRDNFQETQYF. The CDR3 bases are TGTGCCAGCAGCACCCGGGACAACTTCCAAGAGACCCAGTACTTC.

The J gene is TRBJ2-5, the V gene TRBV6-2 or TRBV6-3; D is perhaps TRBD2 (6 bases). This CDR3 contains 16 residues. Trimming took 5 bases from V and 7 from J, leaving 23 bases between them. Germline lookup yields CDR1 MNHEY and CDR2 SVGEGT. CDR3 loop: CASSAPTGGEFRTQYF. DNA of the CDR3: TGTGCCAGCAGTGCCCCCACAGGCGGGGAGTTTCGGACCCAGTACTTC.

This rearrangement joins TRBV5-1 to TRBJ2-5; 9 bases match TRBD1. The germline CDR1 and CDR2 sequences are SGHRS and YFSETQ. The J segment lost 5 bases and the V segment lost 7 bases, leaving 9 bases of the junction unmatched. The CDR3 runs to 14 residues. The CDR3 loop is CASGSQGAGETQYF. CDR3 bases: TGCGCCAGCGGGTCACAGGGGGCGGGGGAGACCCAGTACTTC.

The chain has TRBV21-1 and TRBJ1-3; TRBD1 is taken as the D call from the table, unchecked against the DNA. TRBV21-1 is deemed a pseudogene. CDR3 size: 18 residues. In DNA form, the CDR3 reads TGTGCCAGCAGCGTCCGAGAAAAACGGACAAACTCTGGAAACACCATATATTTT. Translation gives CASSVREKRTNSGNTIYF.

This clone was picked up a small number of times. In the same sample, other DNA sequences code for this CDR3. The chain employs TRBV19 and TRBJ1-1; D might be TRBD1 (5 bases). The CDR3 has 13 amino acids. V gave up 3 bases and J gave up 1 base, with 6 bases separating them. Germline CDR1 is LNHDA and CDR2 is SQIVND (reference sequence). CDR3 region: CASSIDRNTEAFF. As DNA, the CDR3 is TGTGCCAGTAGTATTGACAGGAACACTGAAGCTTTCTTT. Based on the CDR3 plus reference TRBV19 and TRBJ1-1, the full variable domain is DGGITQSPKYLFRKEGQNVTLSCEQNLNHDAMYWYRQDPGQGLRLIYYSQIVNDFQKGDIAEGYSVSREKKESFPLTVTSAQKNPTAFYLCASSIDRNTEAFFGQGTRLTVV.

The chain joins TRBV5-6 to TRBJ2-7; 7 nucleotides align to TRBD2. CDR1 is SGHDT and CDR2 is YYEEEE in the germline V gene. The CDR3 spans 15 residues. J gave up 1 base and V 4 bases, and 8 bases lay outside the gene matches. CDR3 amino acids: CASSRLGGGSYEQYV. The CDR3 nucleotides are TGTGCCAGCAGCCGGCTTGGGGGGGGGTCCTACGAGCAGTACGTC.

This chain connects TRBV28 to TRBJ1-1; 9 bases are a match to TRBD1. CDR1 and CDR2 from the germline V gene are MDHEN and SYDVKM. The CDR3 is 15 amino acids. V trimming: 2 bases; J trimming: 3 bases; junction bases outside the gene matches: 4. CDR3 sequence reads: CASSLPTGGYTEAFF. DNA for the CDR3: TGTGCCAGCAGTTTACCGACAGGGGGATACACTGAAGCTTTCTTT.